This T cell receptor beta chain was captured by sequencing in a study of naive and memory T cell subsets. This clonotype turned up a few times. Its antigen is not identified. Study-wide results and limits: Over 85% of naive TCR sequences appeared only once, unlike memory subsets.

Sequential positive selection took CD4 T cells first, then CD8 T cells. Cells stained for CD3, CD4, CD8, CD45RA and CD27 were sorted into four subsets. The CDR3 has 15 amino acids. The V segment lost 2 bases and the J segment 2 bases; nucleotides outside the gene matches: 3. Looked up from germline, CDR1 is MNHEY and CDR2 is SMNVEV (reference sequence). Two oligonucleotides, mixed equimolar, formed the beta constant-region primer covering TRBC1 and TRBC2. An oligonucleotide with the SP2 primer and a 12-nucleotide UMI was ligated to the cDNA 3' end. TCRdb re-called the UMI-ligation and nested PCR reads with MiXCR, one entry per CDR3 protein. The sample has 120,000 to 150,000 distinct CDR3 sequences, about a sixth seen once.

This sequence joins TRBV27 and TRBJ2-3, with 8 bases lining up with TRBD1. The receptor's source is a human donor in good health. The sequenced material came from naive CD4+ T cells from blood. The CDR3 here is CASSLQGASTDTQYF. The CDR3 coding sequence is TGTGCCAGCAGTTTACAGGGGGCGTCCACAGATACGCAGTATTTT.